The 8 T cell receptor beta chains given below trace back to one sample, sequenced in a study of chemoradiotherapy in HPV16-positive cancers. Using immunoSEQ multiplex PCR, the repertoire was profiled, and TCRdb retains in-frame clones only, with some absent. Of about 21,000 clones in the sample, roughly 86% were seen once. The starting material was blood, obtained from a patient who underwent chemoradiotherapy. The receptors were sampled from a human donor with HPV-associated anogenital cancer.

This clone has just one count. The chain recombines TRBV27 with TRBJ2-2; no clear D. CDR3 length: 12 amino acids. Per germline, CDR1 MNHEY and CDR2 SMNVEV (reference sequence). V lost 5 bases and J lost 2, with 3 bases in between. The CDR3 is CASSLNTGELFF. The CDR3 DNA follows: TGTGCCAGCAGTCTTAACACCGGGGAGCTGTTTTTT.

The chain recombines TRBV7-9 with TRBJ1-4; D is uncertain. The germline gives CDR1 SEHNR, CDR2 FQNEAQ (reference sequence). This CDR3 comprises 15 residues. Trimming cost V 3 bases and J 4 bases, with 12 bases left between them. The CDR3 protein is CASSFFQAGNEKLFF. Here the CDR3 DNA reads TGTGCCAGCAGCTTTTTCCAGGCTGGTAATGAAAAACTGTTTTTT.

As DNA, the CDR3 is TGTGCCAGCAGCGTAGTTCCGGAAACCTACGAGCAGTACTTC. As protein: CASSVVPETYEQYF. The chain recombines TRBV9 with TRBJ2-7; D unresolved. CDR1 and CDR2 from the germline V gene are SGDLS and YYNGEE. Deletions cut 0 bases from V and 2 bases from J, with 9 bases between. CDR3 size: 14 residues.

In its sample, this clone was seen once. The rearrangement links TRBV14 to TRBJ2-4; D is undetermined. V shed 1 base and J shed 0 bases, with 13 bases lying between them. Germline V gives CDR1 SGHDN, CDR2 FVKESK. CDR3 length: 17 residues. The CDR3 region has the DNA TGTGCCAGCAGCCAAGGTTGGCGGCAGCTAGCCAAAAACATTCAGTACTTC. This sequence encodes CASSQGWRQLAKNIQYF.

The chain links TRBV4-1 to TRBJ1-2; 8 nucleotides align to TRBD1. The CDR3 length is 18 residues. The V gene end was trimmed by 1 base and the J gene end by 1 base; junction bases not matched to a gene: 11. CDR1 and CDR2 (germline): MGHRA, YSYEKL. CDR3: CASSQVLVQGAGNYGYTF. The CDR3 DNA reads TGCGCCAGCAGCCAAGTCCTTGTCCAGGGGGCGGGTAACTATGGCTACACCTTC.

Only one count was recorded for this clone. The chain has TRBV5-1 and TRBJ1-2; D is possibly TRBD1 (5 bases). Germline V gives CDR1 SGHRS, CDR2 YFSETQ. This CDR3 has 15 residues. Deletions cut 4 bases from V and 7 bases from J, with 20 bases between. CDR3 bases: TGCGCCAGCAGCGCCGCGGAGGGGCCATACCCTGGCTACACCTTC. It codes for CASSAAEGPYPGYTF.

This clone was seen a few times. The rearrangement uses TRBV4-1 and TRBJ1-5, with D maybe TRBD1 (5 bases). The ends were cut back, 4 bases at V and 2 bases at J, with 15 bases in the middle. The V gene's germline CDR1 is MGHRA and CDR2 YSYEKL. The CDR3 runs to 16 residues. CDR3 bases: TGCGCCAGCAGCCTAGATGGGGGAATTGGCAATCAGCCCCAGCATTTT. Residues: CASSLDGGIGNQPQHF.

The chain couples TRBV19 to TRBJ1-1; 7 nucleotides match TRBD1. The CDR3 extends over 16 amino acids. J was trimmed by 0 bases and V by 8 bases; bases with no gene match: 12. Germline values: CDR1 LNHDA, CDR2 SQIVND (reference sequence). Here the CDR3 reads CASSTGTEIMNTEAFF. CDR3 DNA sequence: TGTGCCAGTTCTACCGGGACAGAAATAATGAACACTGAAGCTTTCTTT.